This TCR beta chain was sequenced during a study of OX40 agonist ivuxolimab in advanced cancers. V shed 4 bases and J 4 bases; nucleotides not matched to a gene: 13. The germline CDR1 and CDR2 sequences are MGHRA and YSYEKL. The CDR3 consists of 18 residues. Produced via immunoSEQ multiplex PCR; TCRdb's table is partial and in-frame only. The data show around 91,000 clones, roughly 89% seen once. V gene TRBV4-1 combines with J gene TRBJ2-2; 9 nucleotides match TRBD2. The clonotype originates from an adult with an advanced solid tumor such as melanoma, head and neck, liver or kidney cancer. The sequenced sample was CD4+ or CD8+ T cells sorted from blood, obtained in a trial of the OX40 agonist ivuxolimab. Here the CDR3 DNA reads TGCGCCAGCAGCCGAAGCGGGGGGAACCCTTCGACCACCGGGGAGCTGTTTTTT. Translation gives CASSRSGGNPSTTGELFF.